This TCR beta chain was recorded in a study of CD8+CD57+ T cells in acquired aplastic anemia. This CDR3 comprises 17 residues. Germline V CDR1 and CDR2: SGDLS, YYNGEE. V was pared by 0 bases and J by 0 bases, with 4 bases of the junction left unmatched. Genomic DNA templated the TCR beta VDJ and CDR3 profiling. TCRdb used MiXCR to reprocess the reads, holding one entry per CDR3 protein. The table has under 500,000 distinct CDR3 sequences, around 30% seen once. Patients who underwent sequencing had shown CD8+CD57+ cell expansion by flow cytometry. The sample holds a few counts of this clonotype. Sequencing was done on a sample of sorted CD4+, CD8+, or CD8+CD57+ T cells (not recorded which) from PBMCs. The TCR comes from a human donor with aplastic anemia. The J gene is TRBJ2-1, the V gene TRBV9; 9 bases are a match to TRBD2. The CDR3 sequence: CASSVGSSGSSYNEQFF. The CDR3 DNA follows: TGTGCCAGCAGCGTAGGTAGTAGCGGGAGCTCCTACAATGAGCAGTTCTTC. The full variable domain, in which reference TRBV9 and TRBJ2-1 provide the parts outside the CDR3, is DSGVTQTPKHLITATGQRVTLRCSPRSGDLSVYWYQQSLDQGLQFLIQYYNGEERAKGNILERFSAQQFPDLHSELNLSSLELGDSALYFCASSVGSSGSSYNEQFFGPGTRLTVL.